The sequence of this T cell receptor beta chain was determined in a study of post-analysis software for immune sequencing data. Background on the study: Courses of disease covered relapsing-remitting, secondary progressive and progressive-relapsing multiple sclerosis.

Libraries were made from TCR beta cDNA, and they carried unique molecular identifiers. Around 500,000 cDNA molecules came from around 1 to 10 million T cells. MiXCR was run by TCRdb on the PCR reads, yielding one entry per CDR3 protein. The table has roughly 200,000 distinct CDR3 sequences, 29% seen once; the top ten hold about 3.4%. The sample comprised blood. This receptor was obtained from a girl aged 2-17 years with multiple sclerosis.

The CDR3 nucleotides are TGTGCCAGCAGCCCACAAGGGTTAAGTGACTACACCTTC. Its translation: CASSPQGLSDYTF. This chain links TRBV14 with TRBJ1-2; D call uncertain. The CDR3 covers 13 residues. The germline V gene encodes CDR1 SGHDN and CDR2 FVKESK. Trimming pared 4 bases from V and 10 bases from J, leaving 16 bases between.